Presented here are 20 T cell receptor beta chains from one specimen sequenced in a study of blood T cells in healthy people across ages. Combining a sample-barcoded 5' primer with a J-beta primer mix, a second PCR ran for roughly 7 to 12 cycles. TCRdb re-called the 5' RACE reads with MiXCR, one entry per CDR3 protein. There are fewer than 700,000 distinct CDR3 sequences in the sample; 35% to 50% occur only once, and 30% lies in the top ten. Source material: blood. These receptors were obtained from a man older than 75 in good health.

V and J are TRBV6-5 and TRBJ1-4; tentatively, D is TRBD1 (6 bases). The CDR3 is 17 residues long. V lost 1 base and J lost 3, with 15 bases in between. Germline V gene sequence: CDR1 MNHEY, CDR2 SVGAGI. In DNA, the CDR3 is TGTGCCAGCAGTTACTTACGGGGGGGCGGATCTAATGAAAAACTGTTTTTT. It translates to CASSYLRGGGSNEKLFF.

This clonotype turned up a few times. CDR3 in DNA: TGTGCCAGCAGCGTGTCATCGCGGGGCCCTGGGGCCAACGTCCTGACTTTC. Translation gives CASSVSSRGPGANVLTF. This chain connects TRBV9 to TRBJ2-6, with a tentative D call TRBD2 (6 bases). The germline CDR1 and CDR2 sequences are SGDLS and YYNGEE. The CDR3 runs 17 residues. Deletions cut 2 bases from V and 2 bases from J, with 14 bases between.

V is TRBV6-2 or TRBV6-3 and J is TRBJ2-1; the D gene is possibly TRBD1 (5 bases). The germline gives CDR1 MNHEY, CDR2 SVGEGT. V lost 2 bases and J 12 bases, leaving 11 bases between the germline ends. This CDR3 is built from 12 residues. The CDR3 reads CASSYQGLGQFF. The CDR3 DNA follows: TGTGCCAGCAGTTACCAGGGTCTGGGGCAGTTCTTC.

This clonotype was observed a handful of times. The chain employs TRBV7-2 and TRBJ2-2; TRBD2 matches at 8 bases. V dropped 7 bases and J dropped 4; count of bases not matched to a gene: 8. Germline values: CDR1 SGHTA, CDR2 FQGNSA. CDR3 length: 15 residues. CDR3 loop: CASNPAGAVTGELFF. The DNA for the CDR3 is TGTGCCAGCAACCCAGCGGGAGCCGTCACCGGGGAGCTGTTTTTT.

CDR3 amino acids: CAISEPGQGVHSPLHF. CDR3 nucleotide sequence: TGTGCCATCAGTGAACCTGGACAGGGCGTGCATTCACCCCTCCACTTT. This chain connects TRBV10-3 to TRBJ1-6; 8 bases fit TRBD1. This CDR3 is 16 amino acids long. J lost 8 bases, V lost 3 bases, and 9 bases had no gene match. Per the germline V gene, CDR1 is ENHRY and CDR2 is SYGVKD.

This clonotype occurred a few times. This chain joins TRBV18 and TRBJ1-2; possible D gene TRBD1, 5 bases. Germline CDR1 KGHSH, CDR2 LQKENI. The CDR3 extends over 15 amino acids. Trimming left V 0 bases short and J 1 base short, with 9 bases between. In nucleotides, the CDR3 is TGTGCCAGCTCACCACCGACAGTGAATAACTATGGCTACACCTTC. Translating it yields CASSPPTVNNYGYTF. The complete variable domain, with remaining parts taken from reference TRBV18 and TRBJ1-2, reads NAGVMQNPRHLVRRRGQEARLRCSPMKGHSHVYWYRQLPEEGLKFMVYLQKENIIDESGMPKERFSAEFPKEGPSILRIQQVVRGDSAAYFCASSPPTVNNYGYTFGSGTRLTVV.

This clonotype was counted between two and nine times. A read error is possible here, since a much larger clone lies one base away. The chain recombines TRBV7-2 with TRBJ2-1, with no clear D. The DNA matches TRBJ2-7 better at its end, which makes the J call doubtful. CDR1 is SGHTA and CDR2 is FQGNSA in the germline V gene. This CDR3 contains 14 residues. The chain's CDR3 is CASSLDSSYNEQYF. As DNA, the CDR3 is TGTGCCAGCAGCTTAGACAGTTCCTACAATGAGCAGTACTTC.

The V gene is TRBV6-2 or TRBV6-3, the J gene TRBJ1-5, with D perhaps TRBD1 (6 bases). Germline V lookup: CDR1 MNHEY, CDR2 SVGEGT. The CDR3 totals 15 residues. V shed 5 bases and J shed 1 base, with 12 bases lying between them. The CDR3: CASSQGTPSNQPQHF. Written as DNA, the CDR3 is TGTGCCAGCAGTCAAGGGACACCAAGCAATCAGCCCCAGCATTTT.

This clonotype came up many times. The rearrangement joins TRBV27 to TRBJ1-1; D might be TRBD1 (5 bases). V gave up 1 base and J gave up 0 bases, with 18 bases separating them. In germline, CDR1 is MNHEY, CDR2 SMNVEV (reference sequence). This CDR3 is 18 amino acids long. The CDR3: CASSLWARSGGMNTEAFF. As DNA, the CDR3 is TGTGCCAGCAGTTTATGGGCCCGCAGTGGGGGTATGAACACTGAAGCTTTCTTT.

This clonotype was detected only a few times. The V gene is TRBV9, the J gene TRBJ2-3, with 10 positions matching TRBD2. CDR3 length: 15 residues. J lost 14 bases, V lost 1 base, and 13 bases had no gene match. The germline CDR1 and CDR2 sequences are SGDLS and YYNGEE. The CDR3 coding sequence is TGTGCCAGCAGCGTACGACTAGCGGGTCCCGATCTCGGGTATTTT. Its translation: CASSVRLAGPDLGYF.

The chain couples TRBV30 to TRBJ1-4; no reliable D call. The CDR3 contains 15 residues. CDR1 is GTSNPN and CDR2 is SVGIG in the germline V gene (reference sequence). With 1 base removed from V and 8 bases from J, the gap between germline ends came to 17 bases. The CDR3 nucleotides read TGTGCCTGGAGTGCTCGACCGATCGGAGGCGAAAAACTGTTTTTT. It codes for CAWSARPIGGEKLFF.

The chain couples TRBV20-1 to TRBJ1-1; D possibly corresponds to TRBD1 (5 bases). This CDR3 comprises 13 residues. Between the trimmed V and J ends, which lost 6 bases and 1 base, there was a span of 12 bases. In germline, CDR1 is DFQATT, CDR2 SNEGSKA (reference sequence). CDR3 nucleotide sequence: TGCAGTGCAAAGCCTGGGGGGAACACTGAAGCTTTCTTT. It specifies CSAKPGGNTEAFF.

Points on this clonotype: One base away lies a much larger clone, so this may be a sequencing read error. The chain uses TRBV10-1 and TRBJ2-7; 8 bases match TRBD1. The V gene end was trimmed by 4 bases and the J gene end by 6 bases; junction bases not matched to a gene: 11. This CDR3 region has 15 residues. Germline V gene sequence: CDR1 WNHNN, CDR2 SYGVQD (reference sequence). The CDR3 region has the DNA TGCGCCAGCAGTGTGTCTGGACAGGGTAAGGGCGAGCAGTACTTC. The encoded protein is CASSVSGQGKGEQYF.

This clonotype was observed a few times. V gene TRBV20-1 combines with J gene TRBJ2-1, with D uncertain. Germline CDR1 is DFQATT and CDR2 is SNEGSKA (reference sequence). CDR3 length equals 12 residues. V lost 7 bases and J 1 base, leaving 8 bases between the germline ends. The CDR3 region has the DNA TGCAGTGTATCGGGTTCCTACAATGAGCAGTTCTTC. Translation: CSVSGSYNEQFF.

CDR3 sequence reads: CASSRALNEQYF. CDR3 in DNA: TGTGCCAGCAGTCGTGCCTTGAATGAGCAGTACTTC. This chain joins TRBV7-2 and TRBJ2-5; D unresolved. Trimming pared 6 bases from V and 11 bases from J, leaving 16 bases between. The germline CDR1 and CDR2 sequences are SGHTA and FQGNSA. This CDR3 has 12 residues.

Details on this clonotype: One base away lies a much larger clone, so this may be a sequencing read error. The chain recombines TRBV29-1 with TRBJ2-1; TRBD1 might be the D (7 bases). The J call may be faulty, since TRBJ2-7 better matches the DNA end. The germline V gene has CDR1 SQVTM and CDR2 ANQGSEA. This CDR3 spans 14 amino acids. In DNA form, the CDR3 reads TGCAGCGTTGGCCAGGGGGGATCCTACAATGAGCAGTACTTC. Protein: CSVGQGGSYNEQYF.

The chain joins TRBV7-2 to TRBJ2-5, with TRBD2 matching over 12 bases. Germline assignment: CDR1 SGHTA and CDR2 FQGNSA. J lost 1 base, V lost 2 bases, and 2 bases had no gene match. The CDR3 covers 16 residues. The CDR3: CASSLSTSGGQETQYF. The CDR3 DNA is TGTGCCAGCAGCTTATCGACTAGCGGGGGCCAAGAGACCCAGTACTTC.

This chain links TRBV18 with TRBJ2-1; perhaps TRBD1 as D (7 bases). The germline V gene encodes CDR1 KGHSH and CDR2 LQKENI. This CDR3 contains 15 residues. Trimming took off 3 bases at V and 4 bases at J, with 13 bases between the two ends. DNA of the CDR3: TGTGCCAGCTCACCTGGCGGGACAGATTACAATGAGCAGTTCTTC. Its protein product is CASSPGGTDYNEQFF.

Points on this clonotype: A much larger clone differs by one base, so this may be a read error. The V gene is TRBV30, the J gene TRBJ1-6, with D unclear. Germline CDR1 GTSNPN, CDR2 SVGIG (reference sequence). The CDR3 contains 11 residues. DNA for the CDR3: TGTGCCTGGAGTAGAGATTCACCCCCCCACTTT. Its translation is CAWSRDSPPHF.

This clonotype was observed at least ten times. The chain links TRBV29-1 to TRBJ2-3; no clear D gene. Germline V gene sequence: CDR1 SQVTM, CDR2 ANQGSEA. V lost 4 bases to trimming and J lost 1 base, with 6 bases between them. This CDR3 region has 12 residues. The CDR3 spells CSVGTGTDTQYF. CDR3 DNA sequence: TGCAGCGTTGGGACGGGCACAGATACGCAGTATTTT.